The 13 T cell receptor beta chains presented below share a single source sample, sequenced in a study of vaccination effects on CD4 cells after COVID-19. Clones were sequenced by immunoSEQ multiplex PCR, and TCRdb holds only the in-frame ones, with some missing. The sample contains 62,000 or so clones, 80% of which appear only once. Their antigen targets remain unknown. In the ViraFEST assay, antigen-specific CD4+ clonotypes were identified by expansion after peptide-pool stimulation. Once cultured for 10 days, the cells underwent separation to obtain CD4+ T cells. Previously uninfected by SARS-CoV-2, the vaccine recipients also showed negative nucleocapsid antibodies. The sequenced sample was CD4+ T cells from PBMCs cultured with SARS-CoV-2 spike peptides, obtained before COVID-19 vaccination. Every receptor here comes from a human donor who received a COVID-19 vaccine.

This sequence joins TRBV5-1 and TRBJ1-6, with 7 nucleotides matching TRBD1. CDR3 length equals 17 residues. Trimming at V came to 0 bases and at J to 0 bases, leaving 3 bases not matched to a gene. The germline CDR1 and CDR2 sequences are SGHRS and YFSETQ. The CDR3 sequence: CASSLEGAISYNSPLHF. The CDR3 DNA is TGCGCCAGCAGCTTGGAGGGGGCGATCTCCTATAATTCACCCCTCCACTTT.

This clone was picked up a small number of times. The CDR3: CASSLPGQGSYGYTF. The CDR3 region has the DNA TGTGCCAGCAGTTTGCCGGGACAGGGATCCTATGGCTACACCTTC. V is TRBV5-4 and J is TRBJ1-2, with 9 bases identical to TRBD1. The CDR3 loop spans 15 amino acids. V lost 5 bases, J lost 4 bases, and 9 bases stayed unmatched. The germline V gene encodes CDR1 SGHNT and CDR2 YYREEE (reference sequence).

There are a few counts of this clone. The V call is TRBV5-6, the J call TRBJ1-1, with D perhaps matching TRBD1 (5 bases). The germline V gene has CDR1 SGHDT and CDR2 YYEEEE. The V end lost 5 bases, the J end lost 1 base, and 12 bases lay between the germline ends. The CDR3 length is 14 residues. The CDR3 nucleotides read TGTGCCAGCAGTAATTCCGACAGGAACACTGAAGCTTTCTTT. Translating gives CASSNSDRNTEAFF.

V is TRBV6-1 and J is TRBJ1-1, with 7 nucleotides matching TRBD1. The CDR3 runs to 14 residues. V lost 7 bases, J lost 2 bases, and 7 bases stayed unmatched. Germline values: CDR1 MNHNS, CDR2 SASEGT. The CDR3 nucleotides read TGTGCCAGCATCCCGGGACAGTATAACACTGAAGCTTTCTTT. It is translated as CASIPGQYNTEAFF.

The chain carries TRBV5-5 and TRBJ2-5; D possibly corresponds to TRBD1 (6 bases). The CDR3 runs to 15 residues. The ends were cut back, 5 bases at V and 0 bases at J, with 14 bases in the middle. CDR1 and CDR2 from the germline V gene are SGHKS and YYEKEE (reference sequence). CDR3 sequence (DNA): TGTGCCAGCAGTTTTTACAGGGTAAACCAAGAGACCCAGTACTTC. Translated, it gives CASSFYRVNQETQYF.

A single count supports this clone. The chain uses TRBV29-1 and TRBJ1-2; D is unresolved. Germline CDR1 is SQVTM and CDR2 is ANQGSEA. The CDR3 sequence is 11 residues long. V was shortened by 5 bases and J by 8 bases, with 12 bases between the two germline ends. The CDR3 bases are TGCAGCGTTAACGGTCCCGGGGGCTACACCTTC. The encoded protein is CSVNGPGGYTF.

The chain is built from TRBV6-1 and TRBJ1-2, with 7 bases lining up with TRBD1. Germline trimming cut 3 bases from V and 6 bases from J; bases unmatched to any gene: 4. Looked up from germline, CDR1 is MNHNS and CDR2 is SASEGT. The CDR3 runs 13 residues. The CDR3 protein is CASSERGQHGYTF. The CDR3, as DNA: TGTGCCAGCAGTGAGCGGGGACAGCATGGCTACACCTTC.

This chain uses TRBV6-5 with TRBJ2-7, with 8 positions matching TRBD1. Losses at the gene ends were 0 bases for V and 5 bases for J; bases not matched to a gene: 3. CDR1 is MNHEY, CDR2 SVGAGI, per germline. CDR3 length: 14 residues. CDR3 amino acids: CASSYSRTGHEQYV. As DNA, the CDR3 is TGTGCCAGCAGTTACTCCCGGACAGGGCACGAGCAGTACGTC.

The rearrangement joins TRBV6-4 to TRBJ2-2; D is possibly TRBD1 or TRBD2 (5 bases each). The CDR3 runs 17 residues. V dropped 8 bases and J dropped 0 bases, with 19 bases sitting between them. Per the germline V gene, CDR1 is MRHNA and CDR2 is SNTAGT. The CDR3 loop reads CASPYFRGGPNTGELFF. CDR3 coding DNA: TGTGCCAGCCCCTATTTCCGGGGCGGACCGAACACCGGGGAGCTGTTTTTT.

This chain joins TRBV7-9 and TRBJ2-5, with TRBD2 matching 13 bases. The CDR3 is 17 amino acids. The germline V gene encodes CDR1 SEHNR and CDR2 FQNEAQ (reference sequence). Losses at the gene ends were 5 bases for V and 1 base for J; bases not matched to a gene: 7. The CDR3: CASSRTSGGPFQETQYF. CDR3 bases: TGTGCCAGCAGCCGGACTAGCGGGGGCCCATTCCAAGAGACCCAGTACTTC.

The chain carries TRBV28 and TRBJ2-7, with TRBD2 identical over 9 bases. This CDR3 contains 13 residues. In germline, CDR1 is MDHEN, CDR2 SYDVKM. Trimming at V came to 7 bases and at J to 6 bases, leaving 7 bases not matched to a gene. In nucleotides, the CDR3 is TGTGCCAGCAATGGCGGGGGGGAATCCGAGCAGTACGTC. Amino acid sequence: CASNGGGESEQYV.

The rearrangement uses TRBV24-1 and TRBJ1-5, with a possible D match to TRBD1 (6 bases). CDR1 is KGHDR, CDR2 SFDVKD, per germline. The CDR3 runs to 15 residues. V dropped 3 bases and J dropped 4 bases, with 12 bases sitting between them. CDR3 coding DNA: TGTGCCACCAGTGATAACAGGGCCCCGAATCAGCCCCAGCATTTT. Protein product: CATSDNRAPNQPQHF.

J is TRBJ2-3 and V is TRBV3-1 (or the pseudogene TRBV3-2); no clear D gene. V lost 1 base and J lost 4, with 12 bases in between. This CDR3 region has 15 residues. Germline values: CDR1 LGHDT, CDR2 YNNKEL (reference sequence). CDR3 sequence: CASSQAQVRADTQYF. The CDR3 DNA follows: TGTGCCAGCAGCCAAGCTCAAGTTCGGGCAGATACGCAGTATTTT.